The present TCR beta chain was sequenced within a study of post-analysis software for immune sequencing data. Trimming removed 0 bases at V and 6 bases at J, with 7 bases between. Germline V lookup: CDR1 SGHAT, CDR2 FQNNGV. This CDR3 is 13 amino acids long. Presence of unique molecular identifiers characterized the TCR beta cDNA libraries. From the PCR reads, TCRdb called clonotypes with MiXCR, one entry per CDR3 protein. The sample carries hundreds of thousands of distinct CDR3 sequences, roughly 27% recorded once. With respect to this clonotype: Its matching antigen is unknown.

The study, taken as a whole, reports: A handful of TRBV segments were significantly more frequent in patients than in controls. TRBV5-6, TRBV5-1 and TRBV20-1 were among these segments.

This chain links TRBV11-2 with TRBJ2-3, with unresolved D. Sequencing was carried out using blood. The clonotype originates from a girl aged 10 to 17 with multiple sclerosis. CDR3 coding DNA: TGTGCCAGCAGCTTAGAGTCGAGGGATACGCAGTATTTT. Translating gives CASSLESRDTQYF. Full variable domain (missing parts from reference TRBV11-2 and TRBJ2-3): EAGVAQSPRYKIIEKRQSVAFWCNPISGHATLYWYQQILGQGPKLLIQFQNNGVVDDSQLPKDRFSAERLKGVDSTLKIQPAKLEDSAVYLCASSLESRDTQYFGPGTRLTVL.